The 31 T cell receptor beta chains reported below all come from one sample, sequenced in a study of blood T cell repertoires in COVID-19 (dated by TCRdb to 2018 to 2020). The method was the immunoSEQ multiplex PCR assay. TCRdb's version of the immuneACCESS table is confined to in-frame rearrangements and falls short of the full clone set. An unresolved V gene accounts for under half of the shortfall where checked; the remainder is of unknown origin. For this sample the table gives about 280,000 clones, of which around 90% were detected only once. Just under 9.5% of the sample goes to the ten largest clones. Sequencing was performed on peripheral blood. All receptors derive from a man aged 18 to 35 with active or convalescent COVID-19.

This sequence joins TRBV9 and TRBJ2-5; TRBD1 matches at 7 bases. This CDR3 contains 14 residues. From germline, CDR1 is SGDLS and CDR2 YYNGEE. The V and J ends lost 0 bases and 5 bases, in that order; junction bases with no gene match: 4. The CDR3 nucleotides are TGTGCCAGCAGCGTAGGACAGGGTGGGGAGACCCAGTACTTC. This encodes CASSVGQGGETQYF.

The V call is TRBV10-1, the J call TRBJ2-1, with 10 bases lining up with TRBD2. J gave up 6 bases and V 2 bases, and 4 bases lay outside the gene matches. Germline V CDR1 and CDR2: WNHNN, SYGVQD (reference sequence). There are 15 residues in the CDR3. The CDR3 bases are TGCGCCAGCAGTGAGACATTAGCGGGGGGCAATGAGCAGTTCTTC. It encodes CASSETLAGGNEQFF.

This rearrangement joins TRBV19 to TRBJ2-1; 7 bases are a match to TRBD2. The V gene end was trimmed by 7 bases and the J gene end by 2 bases; junction bases not matched to a gene: 14. This CDR3 spans 17 amino acids. Per the germline V gene, CDR1 is LNHDA and CDR2 is SQIVND (reference sequence). The CDR3: CASTHSAWRGTYNEQFF. CDR3 bases: TGTGCCAGTACCCATTCGGCTTGGCGGGGGACCTACAATGAGCAGTTCTTC.

The J gene is TRBJ1-5, the V gene TRBV7-8; perhaps TRBD1 as D (6 bases). Germline CDR1 reads SGHVS; CDR2 reads FQNEAQ. With 5 bases removed from V and 3 bases from J, the gap between germline ends came to 17 bases. The CDR3 runs to 16 residues. CDR3 coding DNA: TGTGCCAGCAGCACTCACAGGACAGCCTACAATCAGCCCCAGCATTTT. Translated: CASSTHRTAYNQPQHF.

The chain carries TRBV10-3 and TRBJ2-3, with 8 positions matching TRBD2. CDR3 length: 14 amino acids. J gave up 4 bases and V 3 bases, and 3 bases lay outside the gene matches. CDR1 ENHRY and CDR2 SYGVKD come from the germline V gene. Here the CDR3 DNA reads TGTGCCATCAGTGATACGGGGGGGTCAGATACGCAGTATTTT. Residues: CAISDTGGSDTQYF.

The rearrangement joins TRBV5-1 to TRBJ1-2; 12 nucleotides align to TRBD1. The CDR3 length is 13 residues. With 7 bases clipped from V and 3 bases from J, the junction kept 1 base outside the gene matches. Germline CDR1 and CDR2: SGHRS and YFSETQ. The DNA for the CDR3 is TGCGCCAGCGGGACAGGGGGCGACTATGGCTACACCTTC. It is translated as CASGTGGDYGYTF.

V gene TRBV18 combines with J gene TRBJ2-3; 12 nucleotides align to TRBD2. The CDR3 runs to 18 residues. Germline CDR1 KGHSH, CDR2 LQKENI. V lost 1 base and J lost 2; bases outside the gene matches: 7. CDR3 coding DNA: TGTGCCAGCTCACCACGTCCTAGCGGGGGGGCAAACACAGATACGCAGTATTTT. This encodes CASSPRPSGGANTDTQYF.

This chain uses TRBV4-3 with TRBJ2-7; D is perhaps TRBD1 (5 bases). This CDR3 is 16 amino acids long. In germline, CDR1 is LGHNA, CDR2 YSLEER. The V end lost 4 bases, the J end lost 0 bases, and 16 bases lay between the germline ends. The CDR3 DNA reads as TGCGCCAGCAGCCGGGGCATGGCAGTCAACTCCTACGAGCAGTACTTC. This translates into CASSRGMAVNSYEQYF.

The CDR3 is CASSGPGLAGLTDTQYF. CDR3 DNA sequence: TGTGCCAGCAGCGGACCCGGACTAGCGGGGCTCACAGATACGCAGTATTTT. The chain couples TRBV9 to TRBJ2-3; TRBD2 matches 12 bases. Germline lookup yields CDR1 SGDLS and CDR2 YYNGEE. Trimming removed 3 bases from V and 2 bases from J; junction bases left unmatched: 7. This CDR3 comprises 17 residues.

V usage is TRBV7-2 and J usage is TRBJ2-3, with 9 bases matching TRBD1. Per the germline V gene, CDR1 is SGHTA and CDR2 is FQGNSA. The CDR3 loop spans 19 amino acids. The V gene end was trimmed by 1 base and the J gene end by 0 bases; junction bases not matched to a gene: 11. CDR3 bases: TGTGCCAGCAGCTTAGAGGCGGGGACAGGGCAGTTTAGCACAGATACGCAGTATTTT. This encodes CASSLEAGTGQFSTDTQYF.

This sequence joins TRBV6-1 and TRBJ1-4; TRBD1 is a possible D gene (5 bases). In germline, CDR1 is MNHNS, CDR2 SASEGT. Trimming stripped 0 bases from V and 8 bases from J, with 13 bases between. The CDR3 is made up of 15 amino acids. Written as DNA, the CDR3 is TGTGCCAGCAGTGAAGCGCTTGGGGCCCAAGAAAAACTGTTTTTT. Residues: CASSEALGAQEKLFF.

The V call is TRBV28, the J call TRBJ1-2; 10 nucleotides align to TRBD1. Trimming took 5 bases from V and 3 from J; bases not matched to a gene: 9. Germline CDR1 reads MDHEN; CDR2 reads SYDVKM. The CDR3 sequence is 16 residues long. CDR3 sequence (DNA): TGTGCCAGCAGTCTGAATCCGGGACAGGGGCACTATGGCTACACCTTC. Amino acids: CASSLNPGQGHYGYTF.

J is TRBJ2-1 and V is TRBV2, with a weak D call TRBD2 (6 bases). The CDR3 loop spans 18 amino acids. Trimming removed 6 bases from V and 1 base from J, with 22 bases in between. Germline assignment: CDR1 SNHLY and CDR2 FYNNEI. The CDR3 here is CASSRDLFTGGSYNEQFF. In DNA form, the CDR3 reads TGTGCCAGCAGCCGGGACTTGTTCACCGGGGGTTCCTACAATGAGCAGTTCTTC.

The chain is built from TRBV11-2 and TRBJ1-4, with D possibly TRBD1 on 6 matching bases. The CDR3 sequence is 14 residues long. The ends were cut back, 3 bases at V and 7 bases at J, with 12 bases in the middle. Per the germline V gene, CDR1 is SGHAT and CDR2 is FQNNGV. The CDR3 region has the DNA TGTGCCAGCAGCTTGAGGCAGGGGTTTGAAAAACTGTTTTTT. It translates to CASSLRQGFEKLFF.

This clone has only one observation. The chain combines TRBV2 with TRBJ2-3, with 11 bases identical to TRBD2. After removal of 6 bases from V and 4 bases from J, the junction contained 12 bases not matched to a gene. The CDR3 is 17 amino acids. The germline CDR1 and CDR2 sequences are SNHLY and FYNNEI. The CDR3 region has the DNA TGTGCCAGCAGGGACAGACTAGCGGGGCCCCGGGCAGATACGCAGTATTTT. It encodes CASRDRLAGPRADTQYF.

This clone occurred a few times. V is TRBV19 and J is TRBJ1-2; TRBD1 aligns across 9 bases. CDR1 and CDR2 from the germline V gene are LNHDA and SQIVND (reference sequence). The CDR3 consists of 16 residues. V lost 6 bases, J lost 6 bases, and 14 bases stayed unmatched. CDR3 protein: CASRELGTGQEDGYTF. CDR3 in DNA: TGTGCCAGTAGGGAGCTGGGGACAGGGCAGGAGGATGGCTACACCTTC.

This rearrangement joins TRBV3-1 (or the pseudogene TRBV3-2) to TRBJ2-1, with 9 nucleotides matching TRBD2. Losses at the gene ends were 1 base for V and 4 bases for J; bases not matched to a gene: 5. CDR3 length equals 16 residues. Germline V gene lookup returns CDR1 LGHDT and CDR2 YNNKEL (reference sequence). The CDR3 loop is CASSQVRRGGYNEQFF. The CDR3 region has the DNA TGTGCCAGCAGCCAAGTTAGGCGGGGGGGATACAATGAGCAGTTCTTC.

This clone was seen just once. The V gene is TRBV5-1, the J gene TRBJ2-1; D unclear. There are 16 residues in the CDR3. CDR1 SGHRS and CDR2 YFSETQ come from the germline V gene. V was pared by 2 bases and J by 6 bases, with 18 bases between. The chain's CDR3 is CASSFYDSVISNEQFF. CDR3 DNA sequence: TGCGCCAGCAGCTTCTACGACTCGGTAATAAGCAATGAGCAGTTCTTC.

The chain joins TRBV4-1 to TRBJ2-1; weak D call: TRBD1 (5 bases). This CDR3 is 16 amino acids long. Looked up from germline, CDR1 is MGHRA and CDR2 is YSYEKL. V was pared by 1 base and J by 6 bases, with 16 bases between. In nucleotides, the CDR3 is TGCGCCAGCAGCCAAGGGGGCAGGGATATTTCCAATGAGCAGTTCTTC. Translated: CASSQGGRDISNEQFF.

This clone was found once. This rearrangement joins TRBV10-3 to TRBJ1-4; D remains unclear. CDR1 and CDR2 (germline): ENHRY, SYGVKD. V lost 4 bases and J lost 3, with 6 bases in between. The CDR3 contains 13 residues. The CDR3 DNA follows: TGTGCCATCAGTGGCATAGCTAATGAAAAACTGTTTTTT. This translates into CAISGIANEKLFF.

The V and J genes are TRBV6-5 and TRBJ1-2, with D uncertain. The CDR3 is 13 residues long. CDR1 MNHEY and CDR2 SVGAGI come from the germline V gene. V was pared by 0 bases and J by 6 bases, with 8 bases between. The CDR3, as DNA: TGTGCCAGCAGTTACTCTAGCGGGGATGGCTACACCTTC. It translates to CASSYSSGDGYTF.

The genes are TRBV5-1 and TRBJ2-5, with D perhaps matching TRBD2 (5 bases). The CDR3 spans 13 residues. Germline CDR1 is SGHRS and CDR2 is YFSETQ. Trimming stripped 4 bases from V and 2 bases from J, with 9 bases between. The CDR3, as DNA: TGCGCCAGCAGCCCGGGGTCGCAAGAGACCCAGTACTTC. As protein: CASSPGSQETQYF.

The V and J genes are TRBV7-9 and TRBJ2-7; D may be TRBD1 (6 bases). The CDR3 length is 14 residues. Germline V lookup: CDR1 SEHNR, CDR2 FQNEAQ (reference sequence). V was trimmed by 4 bases and J by 5 bases, leaving 15 bases between them. This CDR3 is CASSSQGNQNEQYF. The CDR3 bases are TGTGCCAGCAGCTCGCAGGGGAATCAGAACGAGCAGTACTTC.

The rearrangement joins TRBV14 to TRBJ2-7; D perhaps matches TRBD2 (6 bases). V lost 4 bases, J lost 3 bases, and 13 bases lay in between. Germline V CDR1 and CDR2: SGHDN, FVKESK. This CDR3 is built from 14 residues. The CDR3 region is CASSRGLTSYEQYF. The CDR3, as DNA: TGTGCCAGCAGCCGGGGACTCACGAGCTACGAGCAGTACTTC.

J is TRBJ2-3 and V is TRBV19, with 8 nucleotides matching TRBD2. Trimming at V came to 5 bases and at J to 2 bases, leaving 9 bases not matched to a gene. CDR1 is LNHDA and CDR2 is SQIVND in the germline V gene (reference sequence). CDR3 length: 16 residues. This CDR3 is CASSDSGAFITDTQYF. The CDR3 DNA reads as TGTGCCAGTAGTGATAGCGGGGCCTTTATCACAGATACGCAGTATTTT.

This chain connects TRBV19 to TRBJ2-1, with 8 bases fitting TRBD1. The V gene's germline CDR1 is LNHDA and CDR2 SQIVND (reference sequence). The CDR3 is 15 residues long. V shed 5 bases, J shed 4 bases, and the junction held 7 bases outside the gene matches. This CDR3 is CASSHDRGQYNEQFF. DNA of the CDR3: TGTGCCAGTAGTCACGACAGGGGTCAGTACAATGAGCAGTTCTTC.

The V gene is TRBV11-2, the J gene TRBJ2-1, with 8 positions matching TRBD2. The CDR3 totals 17 residues. After removal of 3 bases from V and 3 bases from J, the junction contained 10 bases not matched to a gene. Germline CDR1 reads SGHAT; CDR2 reads FQNNGV. CDR3 sequence reads: CASSFLVAGGFYNEQFF. DNA of the CDR3: TGTGCCAGCAGCTTTCTCGTCGCGGGGGGCTTCTACAATGAGCAGTTCTTC.

The CDR3 loop is CASSYSVIPGANVLTF. The CDR3 DNA sequence: TGTGCCAGCAGTTACTCCGTAATCCCTGGGGCCAACGTCCTGACTTTC. The chain recombines TRBV6-5 with TRBJ2-6; D is unclear. The germline V and J ends were trimmed by 0 bases and 2 bases, with 8 bases remaining between them. The length of the CDR3 is 16 residues. Germline lookup yields CDR1 MNHEY and CDR2 SVGAGI.

V usage is TRBV9 and J usage is TRBJ2-3; D remains unclear. V was cut by 4 bases and J by 11 bases, with 20 bases left in between. This CDR3 has 14 residues. Germline CDR1 SGDLS, CDR2 YYNGEE. The CDR3 DNA is TGTGCCAGCAGCAAAGAGGTGCCTACCCTTGGGCAGTATTTT. Translation: CASSKEVPTLGQYF.

The chain has TRBV5-1 and TRBJ2-3; a possible D gene is TRBD2 (6 bases). V lost 3 bases and J lost 2, with 13 bases in between. This CDR3 has 15 amino acids. Germline assignment: CDR1 SGHRS and CDR2 YFSETQ. In nucleotides, the CDR3 is TGCGCCAGCAGCTCCTACGGGGGAGCCACAGATACGCAGTATTTT. It codes for CASSSYGGATDTQYF.

V gene TRBV10-3 combines with J gene TRBJ2-1; possible D gene TRBD2, 6 bases. V lost 4 bases to trimming and J lost 8 bases, with 15 bases between them. The CDR3 sequence is 14 residues long. In germline, CDR1 is ENHRY, CDR2 SYGVKD. DNA of the CDR3: TGTGCCATCAGTGTGCGGGAAAGGATGGATGAGCAGTTCTTC. It codes for CAISVRERMDEQFF.